This T cell receptor beta chain came from a study of monozygotic twins with inflammatory bowel disease. TCR libraries were prepared from approximately 4,000 ng total RNA each. Researchers ran eight separate cDNA reactions for each sample. Template switching incorporated UMIs with a 6-nucleotide sample barcode. Reanalyzing the 5' RACE reads, TCRdb keeps one entry per CDR3 protein, without DNA. This sample lists about 330,000 distinct CDR3 sequences; its ten largest clones have 2% to 2.5%. General study findings and limits: Clonotype sharing was lower in IBD patients than healthy twins, most markedly with disease activity.

Note on this clonotype: Its antigen is still unknown.

The TCR sequence derives from a human donor with ulcerative colitis or Crohn's disease, or a healthy co-twin of an affected twin (not recorded which). Sample: blood.

CDR3 loop: CASSSLGAPYNEQFF. The rearrangement joins TRBV6-5 to TRBJ2-1. The V gene's germline CDR1 is MNHEY and CDR2 SVGAGI. This CDR3 comprises 15 residues.